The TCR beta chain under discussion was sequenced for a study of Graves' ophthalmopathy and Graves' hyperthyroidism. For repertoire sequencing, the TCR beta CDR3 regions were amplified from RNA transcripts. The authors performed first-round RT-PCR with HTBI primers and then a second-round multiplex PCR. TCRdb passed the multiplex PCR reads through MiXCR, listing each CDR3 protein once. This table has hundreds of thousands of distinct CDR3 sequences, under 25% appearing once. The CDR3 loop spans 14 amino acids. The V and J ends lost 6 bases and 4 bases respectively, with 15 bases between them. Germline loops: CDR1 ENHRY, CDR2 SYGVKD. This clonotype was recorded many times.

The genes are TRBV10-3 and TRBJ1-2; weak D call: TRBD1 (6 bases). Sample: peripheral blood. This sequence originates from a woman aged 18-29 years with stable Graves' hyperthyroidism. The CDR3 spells CAIRTAGQVYGYTF. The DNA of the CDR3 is TGTGCCATCAGGACCGCGGGACAAGTCTATGGCTACACCTTC.